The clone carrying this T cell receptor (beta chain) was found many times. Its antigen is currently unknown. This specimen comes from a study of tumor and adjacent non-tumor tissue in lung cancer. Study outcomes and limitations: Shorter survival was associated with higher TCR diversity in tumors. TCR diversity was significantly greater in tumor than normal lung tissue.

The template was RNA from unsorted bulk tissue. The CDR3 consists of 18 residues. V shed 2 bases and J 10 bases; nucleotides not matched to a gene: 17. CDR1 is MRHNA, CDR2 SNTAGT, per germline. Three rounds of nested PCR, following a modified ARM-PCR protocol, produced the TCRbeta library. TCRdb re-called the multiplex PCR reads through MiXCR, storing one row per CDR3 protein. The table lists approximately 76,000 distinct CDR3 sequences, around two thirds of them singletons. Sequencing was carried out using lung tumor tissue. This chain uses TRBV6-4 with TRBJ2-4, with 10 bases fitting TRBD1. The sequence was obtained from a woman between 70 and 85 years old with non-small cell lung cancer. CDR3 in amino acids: CASSDPFSTGTGDQIQYF. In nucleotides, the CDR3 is TGTGCCAGCAGTGACCCATTCTCCACCGGGACAGGGGACCAAATTCAGTACTTC.